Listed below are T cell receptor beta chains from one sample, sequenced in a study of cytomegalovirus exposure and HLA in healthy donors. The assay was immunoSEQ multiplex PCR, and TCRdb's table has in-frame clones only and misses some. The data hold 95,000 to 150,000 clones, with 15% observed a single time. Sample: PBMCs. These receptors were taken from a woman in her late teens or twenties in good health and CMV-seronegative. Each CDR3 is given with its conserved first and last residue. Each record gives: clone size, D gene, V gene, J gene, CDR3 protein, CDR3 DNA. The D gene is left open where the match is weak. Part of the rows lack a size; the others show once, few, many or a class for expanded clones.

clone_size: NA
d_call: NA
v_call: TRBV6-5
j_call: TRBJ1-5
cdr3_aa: CASSRGDGIQPQHF
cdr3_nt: TGTGCCAGCAGTCGGGGGGACGGGATTCAGCCCCAGCATTTT

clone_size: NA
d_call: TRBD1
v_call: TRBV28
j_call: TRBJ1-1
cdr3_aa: CASRSPGQGNTEAFF
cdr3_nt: TGTGCCAGCAGGAGTCCGGGACAGGGGAACACTGAAGCTTTCTTT

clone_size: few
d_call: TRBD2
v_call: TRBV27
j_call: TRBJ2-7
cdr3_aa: CASSQTSGGYEQYF
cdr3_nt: TGTGCCAGCAGCCAGACTAGCGGGGGTTACGAGCAGTACTTC

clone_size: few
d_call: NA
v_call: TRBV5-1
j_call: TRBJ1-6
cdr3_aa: CASSLVTAGANNSPLHF
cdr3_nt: TGCGCCAGCAGCTTGGTGACGGCAGGCGCCAATAATTCACCCCTCCACTTT

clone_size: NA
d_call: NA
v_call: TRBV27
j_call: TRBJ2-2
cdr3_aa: CASRGSANTGELFF
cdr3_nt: TGTGCCAGCAGGGGGAGTGCGAACACCGGGGAGCTGTTTTTT

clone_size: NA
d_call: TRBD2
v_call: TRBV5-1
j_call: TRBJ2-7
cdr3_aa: CASSGPGLAGGYYEQYF
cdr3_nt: TGCGCCAGCAGCGGGCCGGGACTAGCGGGAGGATACTACGAGCAGTACTTC

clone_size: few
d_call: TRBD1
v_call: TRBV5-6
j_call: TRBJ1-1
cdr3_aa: CASSLQGVSEAFF
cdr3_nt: TGTGCCAGCAGCTTGCAGGGGGTTTCTGAAGCTTTCTTT

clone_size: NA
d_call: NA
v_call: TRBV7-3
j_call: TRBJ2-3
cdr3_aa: CASSSAPGSTDTQYF
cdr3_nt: TGTGCCAGCAGCTCAGCCCCGGGATCCACAGATACGCAGTATTTT

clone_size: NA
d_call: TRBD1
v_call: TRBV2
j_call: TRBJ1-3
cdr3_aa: CASRHGQGVAGNTIYF
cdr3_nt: TGTGCCAGCAGGCACGGACAGGGGGTCGCTGGAAACACCATATATTTT

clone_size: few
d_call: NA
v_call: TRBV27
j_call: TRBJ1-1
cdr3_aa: CASSSPSSGEAFF
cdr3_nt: TGTGCCAGCAGTTCCCCCTCTTCAGGTGAAGCTTTCTTT

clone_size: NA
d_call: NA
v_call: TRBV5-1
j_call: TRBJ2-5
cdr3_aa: CASSRARQETQYF
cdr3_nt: TGCGCCAGCTCGAGGGCAAGGCAAGAGACCCAGTACTTC

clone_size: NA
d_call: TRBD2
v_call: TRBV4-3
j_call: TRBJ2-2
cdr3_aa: CASSRGPKSIAGVTGELFF
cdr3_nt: TGCGCCAGCAGCCGCGGGCCCAAATCCATAGCGGGGGTTACCGGGGAGCTGTTTTTT

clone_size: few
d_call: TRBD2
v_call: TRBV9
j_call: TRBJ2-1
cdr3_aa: CASSVGSGASSYNEQFF
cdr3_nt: TGTGCCAGCAGCGTAGGAAGCGGGGCGAGCTCCTACAATGAGCAGTTCTTC

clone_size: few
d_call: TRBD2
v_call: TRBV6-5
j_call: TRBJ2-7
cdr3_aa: CASTHQGTREQYF
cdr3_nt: TGTGCCAGCACTCACCAGGGGACTAGGGAGCAGTACTTC

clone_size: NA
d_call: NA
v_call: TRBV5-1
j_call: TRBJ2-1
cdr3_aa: CASSLESRDINEQFF
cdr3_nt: TGCGCCAGCAGCTTGGAGTCCCGGGACATAAATGAGCAGTTCTTC

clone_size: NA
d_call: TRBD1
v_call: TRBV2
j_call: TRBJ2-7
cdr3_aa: CASRDGRGSYEQYF
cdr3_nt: TGTGCCAGCAGGGATGGCAGGGGGTCCTACGAGCAGTACTTC